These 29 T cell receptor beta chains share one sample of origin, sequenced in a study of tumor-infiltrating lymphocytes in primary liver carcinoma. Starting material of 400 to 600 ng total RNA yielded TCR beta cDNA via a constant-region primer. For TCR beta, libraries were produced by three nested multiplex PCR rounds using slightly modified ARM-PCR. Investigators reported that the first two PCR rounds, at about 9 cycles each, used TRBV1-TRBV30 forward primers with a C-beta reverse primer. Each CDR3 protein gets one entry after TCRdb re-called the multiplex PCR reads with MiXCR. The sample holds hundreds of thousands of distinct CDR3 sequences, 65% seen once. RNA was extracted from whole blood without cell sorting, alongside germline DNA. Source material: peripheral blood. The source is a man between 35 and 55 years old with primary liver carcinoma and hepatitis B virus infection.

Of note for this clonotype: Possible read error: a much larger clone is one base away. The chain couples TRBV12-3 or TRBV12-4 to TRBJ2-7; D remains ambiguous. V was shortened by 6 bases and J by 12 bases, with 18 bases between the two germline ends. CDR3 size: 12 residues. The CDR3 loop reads CASSLSDGKRYF. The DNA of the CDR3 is TGTGCCAGCAGCTTGTCCGATGGGAAGCGGTACTTC.

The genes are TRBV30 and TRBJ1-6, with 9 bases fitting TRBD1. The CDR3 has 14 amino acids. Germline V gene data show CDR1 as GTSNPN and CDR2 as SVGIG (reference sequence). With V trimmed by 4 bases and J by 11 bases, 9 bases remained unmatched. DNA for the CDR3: TGTGCCTGGATGGGACAGGGACTTATGACACCCCTCCACTTT. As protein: CAWMGQGLMTPLHF.

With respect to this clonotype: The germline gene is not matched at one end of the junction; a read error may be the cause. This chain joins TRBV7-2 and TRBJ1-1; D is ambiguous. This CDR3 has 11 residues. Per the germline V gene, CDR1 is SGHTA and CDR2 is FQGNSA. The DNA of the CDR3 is TGTGTCAGCAGCTTGAGAGCTGAAGCTTTCTTT. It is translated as CVSSLRAEAFF.

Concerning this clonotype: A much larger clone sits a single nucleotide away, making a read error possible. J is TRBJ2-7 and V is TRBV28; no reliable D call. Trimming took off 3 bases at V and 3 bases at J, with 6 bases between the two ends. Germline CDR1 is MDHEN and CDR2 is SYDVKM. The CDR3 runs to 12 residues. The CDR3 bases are TGTGCCAGCAGTTTTCGAAACTACGAGCAGTACTTC. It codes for CASSFRNYEQYF.

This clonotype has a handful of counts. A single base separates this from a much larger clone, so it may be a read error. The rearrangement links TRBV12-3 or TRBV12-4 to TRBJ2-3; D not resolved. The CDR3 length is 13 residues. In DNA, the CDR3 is TGTGCCGGCAGTTTGGACCGCACAGATACGCAGTATTTT. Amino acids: CAGSLDRTDTQYF.

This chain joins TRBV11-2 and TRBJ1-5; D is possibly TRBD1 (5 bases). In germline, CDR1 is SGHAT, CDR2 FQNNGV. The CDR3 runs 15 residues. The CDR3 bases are TGTATCAGCAGCTTAGAGGGCAGGGAGGATCAGCCCCAGCATTTT. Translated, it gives CISSLEGREDQPQHF.

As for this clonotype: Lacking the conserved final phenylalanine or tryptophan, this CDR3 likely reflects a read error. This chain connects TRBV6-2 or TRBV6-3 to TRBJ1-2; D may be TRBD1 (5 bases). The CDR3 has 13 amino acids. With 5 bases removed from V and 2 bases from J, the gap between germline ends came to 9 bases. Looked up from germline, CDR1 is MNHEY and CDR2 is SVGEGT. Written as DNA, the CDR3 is TGTGCCAGCAGTCCGCAGGGAAACTATGGCTACACCCTC. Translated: CASSPQGNYGYTL.

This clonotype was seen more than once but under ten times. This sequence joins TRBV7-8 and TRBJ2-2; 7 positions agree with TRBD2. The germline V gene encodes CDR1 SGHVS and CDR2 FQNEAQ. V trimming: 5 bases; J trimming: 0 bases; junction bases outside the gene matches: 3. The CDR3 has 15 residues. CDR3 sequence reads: CASSRDYPNTGELFF. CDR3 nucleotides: TGTGCCAGCAGCCGGGACTACCCGAACACCGGGGAGCTGTTTTTT.

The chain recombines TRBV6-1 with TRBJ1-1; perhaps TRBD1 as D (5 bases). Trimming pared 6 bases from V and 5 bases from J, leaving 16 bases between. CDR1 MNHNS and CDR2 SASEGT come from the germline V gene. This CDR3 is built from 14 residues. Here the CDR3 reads CASRSGHGVTEAFF. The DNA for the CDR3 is TGTGCCAGCAGATCGGGGCACGGGGTGACTGAAGCTTTCTTT.

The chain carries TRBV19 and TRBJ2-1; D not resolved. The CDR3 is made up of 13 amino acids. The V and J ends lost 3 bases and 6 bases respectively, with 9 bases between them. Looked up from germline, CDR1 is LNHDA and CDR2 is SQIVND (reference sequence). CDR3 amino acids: CASSMAWGNEQFF. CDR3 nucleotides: TGTGCCAGTAGTATGGCTTGGGGCAATGAGCAGTTCTTC.

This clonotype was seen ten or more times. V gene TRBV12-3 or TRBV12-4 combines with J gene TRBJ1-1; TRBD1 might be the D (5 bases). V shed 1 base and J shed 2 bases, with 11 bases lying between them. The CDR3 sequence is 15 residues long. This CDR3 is CASSLGDFYNTEAFF. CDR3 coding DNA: TGTGCCAGCAGTTTAGGGGACTTTTATAACACTGAAGCTTTCTTT.

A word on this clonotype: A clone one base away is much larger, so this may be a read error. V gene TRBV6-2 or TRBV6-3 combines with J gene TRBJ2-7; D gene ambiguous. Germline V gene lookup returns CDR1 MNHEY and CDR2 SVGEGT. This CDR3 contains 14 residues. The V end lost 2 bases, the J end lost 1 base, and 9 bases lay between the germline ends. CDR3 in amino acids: CASSYLGKSYEQYF. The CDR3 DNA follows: TGTGCCAGCAGTTACCTAGGGAAGTCCTACGAGCAGTACTTC.

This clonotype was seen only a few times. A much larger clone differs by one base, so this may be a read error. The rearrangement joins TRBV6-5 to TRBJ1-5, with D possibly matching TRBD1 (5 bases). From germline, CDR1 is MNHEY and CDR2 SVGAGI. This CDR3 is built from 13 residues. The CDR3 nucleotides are TGTGTCAGCAGGGAACAGGTCCAAGGGGCCCAGCATTTT. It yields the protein CVSREQVQGAQHF.

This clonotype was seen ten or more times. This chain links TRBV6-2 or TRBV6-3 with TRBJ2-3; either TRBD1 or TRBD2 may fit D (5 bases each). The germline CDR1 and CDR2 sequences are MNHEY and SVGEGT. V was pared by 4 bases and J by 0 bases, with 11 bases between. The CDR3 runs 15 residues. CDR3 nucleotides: TGTGCCAGCAGTTGGGGGACGACTAGCACAGATACGCAGTATTTT. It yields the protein CASSWGTTSTDTQYF.

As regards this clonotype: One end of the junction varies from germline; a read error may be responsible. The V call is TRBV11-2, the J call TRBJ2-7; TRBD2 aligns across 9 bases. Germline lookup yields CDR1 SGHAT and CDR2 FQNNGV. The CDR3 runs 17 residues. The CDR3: CASTVAFSGGYSCERYF. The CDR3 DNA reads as TGTGCCAGCACCGTCGCCTTTAGCGGGGGCTACTCCTGCGAGCGGTACTTC.

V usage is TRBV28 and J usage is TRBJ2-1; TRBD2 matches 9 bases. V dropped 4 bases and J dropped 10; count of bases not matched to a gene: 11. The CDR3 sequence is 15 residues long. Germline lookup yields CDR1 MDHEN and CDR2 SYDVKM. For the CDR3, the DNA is TGTGCCAGCAGTTCTACATCAGATAGCGGGAGAGAGCAGTTCTTC. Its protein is CASSSTSDSGREQFF.

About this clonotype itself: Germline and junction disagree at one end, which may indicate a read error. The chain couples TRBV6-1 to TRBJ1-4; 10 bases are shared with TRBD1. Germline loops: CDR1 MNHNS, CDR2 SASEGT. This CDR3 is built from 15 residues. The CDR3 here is CASTRRTGGMEKPFF. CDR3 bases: TGTGCCAGCACCCGCAGGACAGGGGGTATGGAAAAACCGTTTTTT.

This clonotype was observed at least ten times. The CDR3 sequence: CASYGTGYGYTF. The CDR3 DNA is TGTGCCAGCTACGGGACGGGCTATGGCTACACCTTC. This chain joins TRBV6-2 or TRBV6-3 and TRBJ1-2, with D possibly matching TRBD1 (5 bases). Germline-derived CDR1 and CDR2 are MNHEY and SVGEGT. CDR3 length: 12 amino acids. The V end was cut by 8 bases, the J end by 4 bases, with 11 bases between.

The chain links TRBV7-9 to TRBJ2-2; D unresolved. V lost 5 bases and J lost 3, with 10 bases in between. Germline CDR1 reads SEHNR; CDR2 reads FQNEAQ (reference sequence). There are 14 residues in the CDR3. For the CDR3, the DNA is TGTGCCAGCAGCCACAACGGGCACACCGGGGAGCTGTTTTTT. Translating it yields CASSHNGHTGELFF.

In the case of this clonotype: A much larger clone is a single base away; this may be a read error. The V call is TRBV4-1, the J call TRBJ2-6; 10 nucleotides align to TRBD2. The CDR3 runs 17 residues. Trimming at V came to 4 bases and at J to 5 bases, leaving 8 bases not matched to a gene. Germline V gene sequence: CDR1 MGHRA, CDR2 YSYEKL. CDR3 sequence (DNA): TGCGCCAGCAGCCCGGAACTAGCGGGGTCCCGGGCCAACGTCCTGACTTTC. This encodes CASSPELAGSRANVLTF.

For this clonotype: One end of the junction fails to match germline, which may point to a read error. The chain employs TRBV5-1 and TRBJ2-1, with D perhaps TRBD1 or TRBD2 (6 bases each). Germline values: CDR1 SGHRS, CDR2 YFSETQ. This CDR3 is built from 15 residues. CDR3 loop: CASSPAGGRGNDQFF. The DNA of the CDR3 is TGCGCCAGCAGCCCAGCGGGTGGCAGGGGTAATGATCAGTTCTTC.

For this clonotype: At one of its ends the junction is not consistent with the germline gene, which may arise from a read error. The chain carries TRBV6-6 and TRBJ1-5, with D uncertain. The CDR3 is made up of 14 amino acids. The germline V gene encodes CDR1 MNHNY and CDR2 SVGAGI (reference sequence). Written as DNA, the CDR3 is TGTACCAGCAGATACGAACAATTCAATCAGCCCCAGCATTTT. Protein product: CTSRYEQFNQPQHF.

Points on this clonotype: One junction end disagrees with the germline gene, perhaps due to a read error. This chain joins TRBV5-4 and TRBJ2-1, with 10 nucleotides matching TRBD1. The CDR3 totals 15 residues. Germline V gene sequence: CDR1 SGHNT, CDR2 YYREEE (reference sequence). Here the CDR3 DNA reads TGTACCAGCAGCGCGGCGGGACAGGGGTACAATGAGCAGTTCTTC. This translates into CTSSAAGQGYNEQFF. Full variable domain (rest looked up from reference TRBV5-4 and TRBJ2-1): ETGVTQSPTHLIKTRGQQVTLRCSSQSGHNTVSWYQQALGQGPQFIFQYYREEENGRGNFPPRFSGLQFPNYSSELNVNALELDDSALYLCTSSAAGQGYNEQFFGPGTRLTVL.

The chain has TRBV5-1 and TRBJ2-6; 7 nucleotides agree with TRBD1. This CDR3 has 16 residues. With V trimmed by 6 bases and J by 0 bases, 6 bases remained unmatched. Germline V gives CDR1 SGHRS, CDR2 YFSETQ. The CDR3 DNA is TGCGCCAGCAACTGGGGGACAGTCTCTGGGGCCAACGTCCTGACTTTC. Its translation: CASNWGTVSGANVLTF.

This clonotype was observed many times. CDR3 nucleotides: TGTGCCAGCAGCCCCGGGACGGTGGCTGAGCAGTTCTTC. This encodes CASSPGTVAEQFF. The chain joins TRBV12-3 or TRBV12-4 to TRBJ2-1; perhaps D is TRBD1 or TRBD2 (5 bases each). V was pared by 6 bases and J by 9 bases, with 15 bases between. The CDR3 spans 13 residues.

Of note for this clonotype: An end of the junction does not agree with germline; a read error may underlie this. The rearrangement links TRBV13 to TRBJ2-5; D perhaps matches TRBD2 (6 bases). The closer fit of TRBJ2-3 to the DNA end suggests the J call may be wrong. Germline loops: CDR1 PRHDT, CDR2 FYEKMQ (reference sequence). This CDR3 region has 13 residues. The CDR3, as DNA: TGTGTCAGCAGCTTAAGCGGGCGTCTGACCCAGTATTTT. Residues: CVSSLSGRLTQYF.

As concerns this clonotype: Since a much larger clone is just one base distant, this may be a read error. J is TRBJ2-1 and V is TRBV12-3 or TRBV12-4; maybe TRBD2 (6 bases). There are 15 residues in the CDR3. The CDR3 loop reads CASSSSWRAYNKQFF. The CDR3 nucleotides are TGTGCCAGCAGTTCATCGTGGAGGGCCTACAATAAGCAGTTCTTC.

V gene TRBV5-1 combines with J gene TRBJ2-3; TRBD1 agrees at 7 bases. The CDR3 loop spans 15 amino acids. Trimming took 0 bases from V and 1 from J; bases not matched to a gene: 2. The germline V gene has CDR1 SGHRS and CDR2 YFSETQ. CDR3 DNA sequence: TGCGCCAGCAGCTTGGACAGGGGCCGCACAGATACGCAGTATTTT. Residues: CASSLDRGRTDTQYF. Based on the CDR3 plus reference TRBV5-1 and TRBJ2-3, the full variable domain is KAGVTQTPRYLIKTRGQQVTLSCSPISGHRSVSWYQQTPGQGLQFLFEYFSETQRNKGNFPGRFSGRQFSNSRSEMNVSTLELGDSALYLCASSLDRGRTDTQYFGPGTRLTVL.

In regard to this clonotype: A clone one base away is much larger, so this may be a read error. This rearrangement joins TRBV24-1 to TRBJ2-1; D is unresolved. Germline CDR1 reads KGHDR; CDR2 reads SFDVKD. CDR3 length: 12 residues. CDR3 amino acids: CATRDLLNEQFF. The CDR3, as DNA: TGTGCCACCAGGGATTTACTCAATGAGCAGTTCTTC.